This is a list of T cell receptor beta chains from one sample in a study of regulatory T cells in long-lasting Graves disease. MiXCR was run by TCRdb on the multiplex PCR reads, yielding one entry per CDR3 protein. The table has around 450,000 distinct CDR3 sequences, roughly 21% seen once; the top ten hold more than 6%. The sequencing used peripheral blood mononuclear cells (PBMCs), collected when the disease was refractory, from a patient treated with antithyroid drugs. The receptors shown here come from a female donor with Graves disease. Both conserved end residues are part of each CDR3. Fields, in order: clone size, D gene, J gene, V gene, CDR3 length, CDR3 DNA, CDR3 protein. The D gene is left open where the match is weak. A clone size is listed for some rows: how often the clone was seen (once, few, many), or a class if it is expanded.

size: many
D: TRBD2
J: TRBJ2-7
V: TRBV11-2
length: 15
DNA: TGTGCCAGCAGGTTATCTAGCGGGGCCTACTACGAGCAGTACTTC
CDR3: CASRLSSGAYYEQYF

size: .
D: .
J: TRBJ2-7
V: TRBV6-5
length: 16
DNA: TGTGCCAGCAGTTACTCGCGCCGCCAGGGGGGCTACGAGCAGTACTTC
CDR3: CASSYSRRQGGYEQYF

size: many
D: .
J: TRBJ2-7
V: TRBV11-2
length: 14
DNA: TGTGCCAGCTCGACTGACAGGGAGGAAAGCGAGCAGTACTTC
CDR3: CASSTDREESEQYF

size: .
D: .
J: TRBJ2-7
V: TRBV6-5
length: 15
DNA: TGTGCCAGCAGTTATGCGGACGGGAGTGTGGACGAGCAGTACTTC
CDR3: CASSYADGSVDEQYF

size: .
D: .
J: TRBJ2-2
V: TRBV30
length: 13
DNA: TGTGCCTGGAGTGTACAGGGTGTCGGGGAGCTGTTTTTT
CDR3: CAWSVQGVGELFF

size: few
D: .
J: TRBJ1-1
V: TRBV20-1
length: 14
DNA: TGCAGTGCTAGTAGGGCCAGGGGAGTACCTGAAGCTTTCTTT
CDR3: CSASRARGVPEAFF

size: few
D: TRBD1
J: TRBJ1-2
V: TRBV28
length: 14
DNA: TGTGCCAGCAGCCCAAACAGGGGACCCTATGGCTACACCTTC
CDR3: CASSPNRGPYGYTF

size: .
D: .
J: TRBJ2-7
V: TRBV19
length: 14
DNA: TGTGCCAGTAGTATACCCGGGTATGCCAGCGAGCAGTACTTC
CDR3: CASSIPGYASEQYF

size: .
D: .
J: TRBJ2-7
V: TRBV7-2
length: 15
DNA: TGTGCCAGCAGCTTAGGGCTCATGGCAGCCTACGAGCAGTACTTC
CDR3: CASSLGLMAAYEQYF

size: many
D: .
J: TRBJ1-4
V: TRBV7-2
length: 16
DNA: TGTGCCAGCAGCTTAGTTCAGGGGTCGGCGGTTGCGTCCCTGTTTTTT
CDR3: CASSLVQGSAVASLFF

size: .
D: TRBD1
J: TRBJ1-2
V: TRBV7-8
length: 16
DNA: TGTGCCAGCAGCTTAGAGGATAAGGGGGCGTACTATGGCTACACCTTC
CDR3: CASSLEDKGAYYGYTF

size: few
D: TRBD2
J: TRBJ2-2
V: TRBV7-2
length: 16
DNA: TGTGCCAGCAGCCCAAGCGGGAGGGCCGGCACCGGGGAGCTGTTTTTT
CDR3: CASSPSGRAGTGELFF

size: .
D: .
J: TRBJ1-5
V: TRBV6-5
length: 12
DNA: TGTGCCAGCAGTTACGACAGCCAGCCCCAGCATTTT
CDR3: CASSYDSQPQHF

size: many
D: TRBD1
J: TRBJ1-2
V: TRBV12-3/TRBV12-4
length: 12
DNA: TGTGCCAGCAGTGGAGACAGGGATGGCTACACCTTC
CDR3: CASSGDRDGYTF

size: few
D: TRBD1
J: TRBJ1-4
V: TRBV5-1
length: 16
DNA: TGCGCCAGCAGCTTGTGGACAGGAGCAACTAATGAAAAACTGTTTTTT
CDR3: CASSLWTGATNEKLFF

size: .
D: TRBD1
J: TRBJ2-7
V: TRBV5-6
length: 14
DNA: TGTGCCAGCAGCCCCGGGACAGGGGCCATCGAGCAGTACTTC
CDR3: CASSPGTGAIEQYF

size: few
D: .
J: TRBJ2-7
V: TRBV9
length: 15
DNA: TGTGCCAGCAGCTCCCAAGAAGCTAGCTCCTACGAGCAGTACTTC
CDR3: CASSSQEASSYEQYF

size: many
D: TRBD1
J: TRBJ1-2
V: TRBV12-3/TRBV12-4
length: 15
DNA: TGTGCCAGCAGTCCCGGACAGGGGGCGGGCTATGGCTACACCTTC
CDR3: CASSPGQGAGYGYTF

size: many
D: .
J: TRBJ2-7
V: TRBV12-3/TRBV12-4
length: 13
DNA: TGTGCCAGCAGTTTGAAGGTTCTGGGGGAGCAGTACTTC
CDR3: CASSLKVLGEQYF

size: .
D: .
J: TRBJ2-5
V: TRBV7-2
length: 16
DNA: TGTGCCAGCAGCTCCCCAGAAGAATGGGGGCAAGAGACCCAGTACTTC
CDR3: CASSSPEEWGQETQYF

size: many
D: .
J: TRBJ1-1
V: TRBV27
length: 14
DNA: TGTGCCAGCAGTTCTGGTACATACAACACTGAAGCTTTCTTT
CDR3: CASSSGTYNTEAFF

size: .
D: .
J: TRBJ1-4
V: TRBV7-2
length: 15
DNA: TGTGCCAGCACCGATGCCCTACTAGCTAATGAAAAACTGTTTTTT
CDR3: CASTDALLANEKLFF

size: once
D: TRBD1
J: TRBJ1-6
V: TRBV27
length: 14
DNA: TGTGCCAGCAGCTCTTGGGACAGAAATTCACCCCTCCACTTT
CDR3: CASSSWDRNSPLHF

size: .
D: TRBD1
J: TRBJ2-7
V: TRBV9
length: 13
DNA: TGTGCCAGCAGCGCGGGACAGGGGGTCGAGCAGTACTTC
CDR3: CASSAGQGVEQYF

size: many
D: .
J: TRBJ2-7
V: TRBV2
length: 14
DNA: TGTGCCAGCAGGGACACTTTAGGAGGATACGAGCAGTACTTC
CDR3: CASRDTLGGYEQYF

size: few
D: TRBD1
J: TRBJ2-7
V: TRBV14
length: 15
DNA: TGTGCCAGCAGCCAAAGGGACAGAAGAAGGGGTGAGCAGTACTTC
CDR3: CASSQRDRRRGEQYF

size: few
D: .
J: TRBJ1-2
V: TRBV20-1
length: 15
DNA: TGCAGTGCTAGAGCCCTAAAAGAGGGAGGGTATGGCTACACCTTC
CDR3: CSARALKEGGYGYTF

size: many
D: TRBD2
J: TRBJ2-7
V: TRBV29-1
length: 14
DNA: TGCAGCGTTGAATGGACTAGCGGGAGCTACGAGCAGTACTTC
CDR3: CSVEWTSGSYEQYF

size: .
D: .
J: TRBJ2-7
V: TRBV11-1
length: 15
DNA: TGTGCCAGCAGCCAATCCCGGGGGAGTACCATCGAGCAGTACTTC
CDR3: CASSQSRGSTIEQYF

size: .
D: .
J: TRBJ1-3
V: TRBV20-1
length: 11
DNA: TGCAGTGCGTCCGACGGAAACACCATATATTTT
CDR3: CSASDGNTIYF

size: many
D: .
J: TRBJ2-4
V: TRBV27
length: 13
DNA: TGTGCCAGCAGTTTGGCAGGGGAAAACATTCAGTACTTC
CDR3: CASSLAGENIQYF

size: few
D: .
J: TRBJ2-5
V: TRBV5-1
length: 14
DNA: TGCGCCAGCAGCCCTGGACAGCCCCAAGAGACCCAGTACTTC
CDR3: CASSPGQPQETQYF

size: .
D: TRBD2
J: TRBJ2-1
V: TRBV19
length: 14
DNA: TGTGCCAGTACTACACCGGGACTATACAATGAGCAGTTCTTC
CDR3: CASTTPGLYNEQFF

size: many
D: TRBD1
J: TRBJ2-7
V: TRBV28
length: 15
DNA: TGTGCCAGCAGCCTTCTCGACAGGGCCTTCGGCGAGCAGTACTTC
CDR3: CASSLLDRAFGEQYF

size: .
D: TRBD1
J: TRBJ1-2
V: TRBV24-1
length: 13
DNA: TGTGCCACCAGTGAGTCAGGGGGCGCGGGCTACACCTTC
CDR3: CATSESGGAGYTF

size: .
D: .
J: TRBJ1-1
V: TRBV29-1
length: 11
DNA: TGCAGCGTCAATTCGGTAACTGAAGCTTTCTTT
CDR3: CSVNSVTEAFF

size: few
D: TRBD2
J: TRBJ2-6
V: TRBV6-1
length: 20
DNA: TGTGCCAGCACCTCTAGCGGGAGGGCCGAAGATCTCGGTGGGGCCAACGTCCTGACTTTC
CDR3: CASTSSGRAEDLGGANVLTF

size: once
D: TRBD1
J: TRBJ2-1
V: TRBV6-1
length: 15
DNA: TGTGCCAGCAGTCCGTCCGGGACAGGGTACAATGGGCAGTTCTTC
CDR3: CASSPSGTGYNGQFF

size: .
D: TRBD2
J: TRBJ2-7
V: TRBV11-2
length: 14
DNA: TGTGCCAGCGCTCGGGCTAGCGGGGGGGGCGAGCAGTACTTC
CDR3: CASARASGGGEQYF

size: .
D: TRBD2
J: TRBJ2-2
V: TRBV20-1
length: 15
DNA: TGCAGTGCTAGGTCGGGGGGGGAGAACACCGGGGAGCTGTTTTTT
CDR3: CSARSGGENTGELFF

size: .
D: .
J: TRBJ1-2
V: TRBV28
length: 13
DNA: TGTGCCAGCAGTGGGGGGGCTCTCTATGGCTACACCTTC
CDR3: CASSGGALYGYTF

size: few
D: TRBD2
J: TRBJ2-1
V: TRBV18
length: 16
DNA: TGTGCCAGCTCACCGACTAGCGACGCATCCTACAATGAGCAGTTCTTC
CDR3: CASSPTSDASYNEQFF

size: few
D: .
J: TRBJ2-2
V: TRBV12-3/TRBV12-4
length: 15
DNA: TGTGCCAGCACCTTGAACCAGGGGAGCACCGGGGAGCTGTTTTTT
CDR3: CASTLNQGSTGELFF

size: many
D: .
J: TRBJ2-1
V: TRBV28
length: 15
DNA: TGTGCCATCACGGGCACAGGGCCAAGAGTCGATGAGCAGTTCTTC
CDR3: CAITGTGPRVDEQFF

size: many
D: .
J: TRBJ2-2
V: TRBV20-1
length: 14
DNA: TGCAGTGCCAGAGCAGCCTTCGACACCGGGGAGCTGTTTTTT
CDR3: CSARAAFDTGELFF

size: many
D: .
J: TRBJ1-6
V: TRBV2
length: 12
DNA: TGTGCCAGCAGTGCCCCGGATTCACCCCTCCACTTT
CDR3: CASSAPDSPLHF

size: few
D: .
J: TRBJ1-1
V: TRBV12-3/TRBV12-4
length: 12
DNA: TGTGCCAGCAGTAGAGTGAGCGCTGAAGCTTTCTTT
CDR3: CASSRVSAEAFF